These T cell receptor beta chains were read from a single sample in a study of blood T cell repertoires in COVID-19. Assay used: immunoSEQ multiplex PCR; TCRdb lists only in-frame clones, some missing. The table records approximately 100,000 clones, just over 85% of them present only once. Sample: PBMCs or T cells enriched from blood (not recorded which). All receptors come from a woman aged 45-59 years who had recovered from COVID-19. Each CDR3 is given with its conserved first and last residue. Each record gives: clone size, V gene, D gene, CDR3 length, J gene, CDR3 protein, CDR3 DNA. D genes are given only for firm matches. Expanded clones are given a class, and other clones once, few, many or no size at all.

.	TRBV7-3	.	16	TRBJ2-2	CASSYGHSANTGELFF	TGTGCCAGCAGCTACGGTCACTCCGCGAACACCGGGGAGCTGTTTTTT
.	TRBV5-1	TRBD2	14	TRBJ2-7	CASSKGTSGNEQYF	TGCGCCAGCAGCAAGGGGACTAGCGGGAACGAGCAGTACTTC
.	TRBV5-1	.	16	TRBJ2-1	CASSSQGSGVGNEQFF	TGCGCCAGCAGCTCCCAAGGTTCGGGAGTAGGGAATGAGCAGTTCTTC
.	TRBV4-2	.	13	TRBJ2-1	CASSQDWANEQFF	TGTGCCAGCAGCCAAGATTGGGCGAATGAGCAGTTCTTC
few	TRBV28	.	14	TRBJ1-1	CASSLPGVWTEAFF	TGTGCCAGCAGTTTACCAGGGGTGTGGACTGAAGCTTTCTTT
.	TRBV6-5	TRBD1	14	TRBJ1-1	CASDRRQGTTEAFF	TGTGCCAGCGACCGTAGACAGGGAACCACTGAAGCTTTCTTT
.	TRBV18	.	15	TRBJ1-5	CASSPPGGLNQPQHF	TGTGCCAGCTCACCACCGGGGGGTCTCAATCAGCCCCAGCATTTT
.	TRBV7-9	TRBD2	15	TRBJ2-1	CASSPPGGLYNEQFF	TGTGCCAGCAGCCCACCGGGGGGGCTTTACAATGAGCAGTTCTTC
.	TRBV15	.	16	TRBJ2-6	CATTEEGSSGANVLTF	TGTGCCACCACGGAGGAGGGGAGCTCTGGGGCCAACGTCCTGACTTTC
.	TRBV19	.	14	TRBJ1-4	CASSTLQGREKLFF	TGTGCCAGTAGTACTCTTCAGGGCCGGGAAAAACTGTTTTTT
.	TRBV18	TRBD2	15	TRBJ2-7	CASSPPGGSSYEQYF	TGTGCCAGCTCACCACCCGGGGGGAGCTCCTACGAGCAGTACTTC
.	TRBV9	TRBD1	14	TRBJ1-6	CASSARQGLSPLHF	TGTGCCAGCAGCGCCCGACAGGGGCTTTCACCCCTCCACTTT
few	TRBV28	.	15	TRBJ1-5	CASSFALRGRQPQHF	TGTGCCAGCAGTTTTGCGCTGCGGGGTCGTCAGCCCCAGCATTTT
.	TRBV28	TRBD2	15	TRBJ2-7	CASILRREGPREQYF	TGTGCCAGCATCCTTAGACGGGAGGGCCCGCGGGAGCAGTACTTC
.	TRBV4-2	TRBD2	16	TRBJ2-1	CASSQRASGGANEQFF	TGTGCCAGCAGCCAACGGGCTAGCGGGGGGGCGAATGAGCAGTTCTTC
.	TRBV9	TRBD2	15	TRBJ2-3	CASSVVGTNTDTQYF	TGTGCCAGCAGCGTAGTCGGGACTAACACAGATACGCAGTATTTT
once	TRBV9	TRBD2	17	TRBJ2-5	CASSLLGLAGAQETQYF	TGTGCCAGCAGCCTACTCGGACTAGCGGGGGCCCAAGAGACCCAGTACTTC
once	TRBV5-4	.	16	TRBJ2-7	CASSLVGVEGAYEQYF	TGTGCCAGCAGCTTGGTTGGAGTCGAAGGAGCCTACGAGCAGTACTTC
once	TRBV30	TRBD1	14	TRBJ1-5	CAWGDRESNQPQHF	TGTGCCTGGGGGGACAGGGAGAGCAATCAGCCCCAGCATTTT
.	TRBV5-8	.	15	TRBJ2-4	CASSSSTVAKNIQYF	TGTGCCAGCAGCTCTTCGACAGTAGCCAAAAACATTCAGTACTTC
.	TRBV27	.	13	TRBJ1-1	CASSLTGHTEAFF	TGTGCCAGCAGTTTGACAGGACACACTGAAGCTTTCTTT
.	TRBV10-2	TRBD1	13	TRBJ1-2	CASSVDRGYGYTF	TGCGCCAGCAGTGTGGACAGGGGGTATGGCTACACCTTC
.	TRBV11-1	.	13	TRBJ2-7	CASQRAGAREQYF	TGTGCCAGCCAGAGGGCAGGGGCCCGCGAGCAGTACTTC
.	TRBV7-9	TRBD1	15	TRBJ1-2	CASSLVQGAGYGYTF	TGTGCCAGCAGCTTAGTCCAGGGGGCGGGCTATGGCTACACCTTC
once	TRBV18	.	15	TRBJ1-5	CASSPMRDSNQPQHF	TGTGCCAGCTCACCTATGAGGGATAGCAATCAGCCCCAGCATTTT
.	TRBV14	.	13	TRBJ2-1	CASSQGRGNEQFF	TGTGCCAGCAGCCAAGGTCGCGGGAATGAGCAGTTCTTC
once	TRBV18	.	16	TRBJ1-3	CASSPLSSGFGNTIYF	TGTGCCAGCTCACCACTGAGTTCAGGGTTTGGAAACACCATATATTTT
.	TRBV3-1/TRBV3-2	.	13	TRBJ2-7	CASSLGGTYEQYF	TGTGCCAGCAGCCTCGGGGGAACCTACGAGCAGTACTTC
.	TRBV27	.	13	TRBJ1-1	CASSFNGFTEAFF	TGTGCCAGCAGTTTTAACGGGTTCACTGAAGCTTTCTTT
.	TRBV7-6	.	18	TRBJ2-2	CASSLRKPGQDKSGELFF	TGTGCCAGCAGCTTGAGAAAGCCGGGACAAGACAAAAGCGGGGAGCTGTTTTTT
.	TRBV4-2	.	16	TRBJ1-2	CASSQDLPVDNTGYTF	TGTGCCAGCAGCCAAGATCTCCCGGTGGACAACACGGGCTACACCTTC
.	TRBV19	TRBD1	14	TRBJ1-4	CASKRTGGFEKLFF	TGTGCCAGTAAACGGACAGGGGGTTTTGAAAAACTGTTTTTT
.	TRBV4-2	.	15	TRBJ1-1	CASSQGGGYNTEAFF	TGTGCCAGCAGCCAAGGGGGGGGGTATAACACTGAAGCTTTCTTT
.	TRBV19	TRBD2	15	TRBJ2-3	CASSIGGGYTDTQYF	TGTGCCAGTAGTATAGGGGGGGGTTACACAGATACGCAGTATTTT
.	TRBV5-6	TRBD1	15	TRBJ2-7	CASSPGTVFSYEQYF	TGTGCCAGCAGCCCCGGGACAGTTTTTTCCTACGAGCAGTACTTC
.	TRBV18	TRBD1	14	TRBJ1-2	CASSPGGQGYGYTF	TGTGCCAGCTCACCGGGCGGACAGGGCTATGGCTACACCTTC